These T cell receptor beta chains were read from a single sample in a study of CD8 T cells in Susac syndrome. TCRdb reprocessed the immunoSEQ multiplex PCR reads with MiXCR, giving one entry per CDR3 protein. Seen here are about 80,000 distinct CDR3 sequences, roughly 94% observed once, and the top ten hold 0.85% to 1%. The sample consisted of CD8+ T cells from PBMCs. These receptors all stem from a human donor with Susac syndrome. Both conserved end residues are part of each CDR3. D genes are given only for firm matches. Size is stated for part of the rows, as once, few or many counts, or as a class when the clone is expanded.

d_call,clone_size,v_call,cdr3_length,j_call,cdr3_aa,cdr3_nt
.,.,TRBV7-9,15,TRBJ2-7,CASSLIEDSSYEQYF,TGTGCCAGCAGCTTAATAGAGGACAGCTCCTACGAGCAGTACTTC
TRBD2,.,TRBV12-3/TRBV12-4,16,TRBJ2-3,CASAPTSGGLTDTQYF,TGTGCCAGCGCCCCGACTAGCGGGGGATTGACAGATACGCAGTATTTT
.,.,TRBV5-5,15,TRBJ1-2,CASSLTLRGSDGYTF,TGTGCCAGCAGCCTGACTCTACGGGGCTCCGACGGCTACACCTTC
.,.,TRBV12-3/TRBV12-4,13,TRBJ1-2,CASSYNRAYGYTF,TGTGCCAGCAGTTATAACAGGGCTTATGGCTACACCTTC
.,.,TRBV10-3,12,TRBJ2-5,CAISESEETQYF,TGTGCCATCAGTGAGTCGGAGGAGACCCAGTACTTC
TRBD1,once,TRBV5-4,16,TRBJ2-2,CASSLRQGARSGELFF,TGTGCCAGCAGCCTGAGACAGGGGGCGCGAAGCGGGGAGCTGTTTTTT
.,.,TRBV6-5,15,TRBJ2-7,CASSYSSSPSYEQYF,TGTGCCAGCAGTTACTCGTCTAGTCCAAGCTACGAGCAGTACTTC
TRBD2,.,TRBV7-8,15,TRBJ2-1,CASSFAGGTAGEQFF,TGTGCCAGCAGCTTTGCGGGGGGCACAGCGGGTGAGCAGTTCTTC
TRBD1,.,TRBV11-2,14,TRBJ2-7,CASSSPRDSYEQYF,TGTGCCAGCAGCTCACCCCGGGACAGCTACGAGCAGTACTTC
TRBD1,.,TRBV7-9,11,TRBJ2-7,CASSIDGTGSF,TGTGCCAGCAGCATCGACGGGACAGGGAGCTTC
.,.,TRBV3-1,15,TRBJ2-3,CASSPSGSVKGTQYF,TGTGCCAGCAGCCCGAGTGGTAGCGTCAAAGGTACGCAGTATTTT
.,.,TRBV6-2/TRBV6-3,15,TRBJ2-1,CASSYDREIYNEQFF,TGTGCCAGCAGTTACGATCGGGAGATATACAATGAGCAGTTCTTC
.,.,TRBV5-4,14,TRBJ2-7,CASSPREGAYEQYF,TGTGCCAGCAGTCCCCGGGAAGGGGCCTACGAGCAGTACTTC
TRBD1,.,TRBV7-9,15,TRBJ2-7,CASSLSGTGVFEQYF,TGTGCCAGCAGCTTATCTGGGACAGGGGTCTTCGAGCAGTACTTC
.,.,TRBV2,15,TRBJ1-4,CASSNTGTGREKLFF,TGTGCCAGCAGTAATACAGGGACGGGACGTGAAAAACTGTTTTTT
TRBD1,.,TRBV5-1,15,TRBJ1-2,CASSPSGTAGVGYTF,TGCGCCAGCAGCCCCTCCGGGACAGCCGGGGTTGGCTACACCTTC
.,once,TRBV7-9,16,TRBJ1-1,CASSVLSGSPNTEAFF,TGTGCCAGCAGCGTTCTCTCGGGCAGTCCGAACACTGAAGCTTTCTTT
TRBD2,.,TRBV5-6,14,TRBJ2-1,CASSSSGLPEEQFF,TGTGCCAGCAGCTCGTCGGGACTACCCGAGGAGCAGTTCTTC
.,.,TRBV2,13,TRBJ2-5,CATSGSGQETQYF,TGTGCCACCTCAGGGTCCGGCCAAGAGACCCAGTACTTC
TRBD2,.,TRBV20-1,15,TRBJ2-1,CSASGTSGSVDEQFF,TGCAGTGCTAGCGGGACTAGCGGGAGTGTCGATGAGCAGTTCTTC
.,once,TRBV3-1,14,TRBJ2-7,CASSLYGGTYEQYF,TGTGCCAGCAGCCTCTACGGTGGCACCTACGAGCAGTACTTC
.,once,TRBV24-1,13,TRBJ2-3,CATRSAGTDTQYF,TGTGCCACCAGGTCCGCGGGCACAGATACGCAGTATTTT
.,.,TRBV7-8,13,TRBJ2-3,CASWEGAMDTQYF,TGTGCCAGCTGGGAAGGGGCTATGGATACGCAGTATTTT
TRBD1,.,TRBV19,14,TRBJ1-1,CASSIRDRGTEAFF,TGTGCCAGTAGTATCCGGGACAGGGGGACTGAAGCTTTCTTT
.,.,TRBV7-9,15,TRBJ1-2,CASSSTRGDNYGYTF,TGTGCCAGCAGCTCCACCAGGGGAGACAACTATGGCTACACCTTC
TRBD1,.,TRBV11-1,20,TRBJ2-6,CASSDQDRGSQISGANVLTF,TGTGCCAGCAGCGATCAGGACAGGGGGTCCCAAATTTCTGGGGCCAACGTCCTGACTTTC
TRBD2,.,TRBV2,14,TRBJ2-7,CASSESGSRYEQYF,TGTGCCAGCAGCGAGAGCGGGAGTAGATACGAGCAGTACTTC
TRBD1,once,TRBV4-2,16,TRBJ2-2,CASGIRGLGNTGELFF,TGTGCCAGCGGCATCAGGGGGTTGGGGAACACCGGGGAGCTGTTTTTT
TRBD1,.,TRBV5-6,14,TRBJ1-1,CASSPNRGNTEAFF,TGTGCCAGCAGTCCAAACAGGGGGAACACTGAAGCTTTCTTT
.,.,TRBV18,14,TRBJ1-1,CASSPPDSSTEAFF,TGTGCCAGCTCACCACCTGACAGTTCCACTGAAGCTTTCTTT
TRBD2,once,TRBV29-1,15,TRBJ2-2,CSVPGKGEGTGELFF,TGCAGCGTGCCGGGCAAAGGGGAGGGAACCGGGGAGCTGTTTTTT
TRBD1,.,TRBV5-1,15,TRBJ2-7,CASSTDRHHSYEQYF,TGCGCCAGCAGCACGGACAGGCACCACTCCTACGAGCAGTACTTC